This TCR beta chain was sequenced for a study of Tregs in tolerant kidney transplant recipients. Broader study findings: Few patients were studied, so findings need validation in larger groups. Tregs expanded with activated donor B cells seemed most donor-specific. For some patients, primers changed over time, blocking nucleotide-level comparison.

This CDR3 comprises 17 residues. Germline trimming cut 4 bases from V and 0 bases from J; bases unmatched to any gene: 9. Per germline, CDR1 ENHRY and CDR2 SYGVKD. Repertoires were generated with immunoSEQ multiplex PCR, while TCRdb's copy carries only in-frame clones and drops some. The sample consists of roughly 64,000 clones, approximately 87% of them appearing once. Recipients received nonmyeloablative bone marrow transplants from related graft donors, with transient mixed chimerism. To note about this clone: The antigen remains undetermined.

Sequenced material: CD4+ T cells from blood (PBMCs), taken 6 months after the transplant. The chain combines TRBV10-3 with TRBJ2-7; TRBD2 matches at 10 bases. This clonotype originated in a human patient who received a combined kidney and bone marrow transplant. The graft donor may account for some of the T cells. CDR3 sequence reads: CAISGNSGGSLSYEQYF. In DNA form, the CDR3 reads TGTGCCATCAGTGGCAATAGCGGGGGGTCGCTCTCCTACGAGCAGTACTTC.